These 5 T cell receptor beta chains were sequenced from one sample in a study of T cell changes during pregnancy in multiple sclerosis. TCRdb's table, derived via immunoSEQ multiplex PCR, lists solely in-frame clones and lacks some. Of under 40,000 clones in the sample, about nine tenths were seen once. Sequencing was performed on peripheral blood, taken in the third trimester of pregnancy. These receptor sequences come from a female donor in good health, enrolled as a control in a pregnancy study.

The chain has TRBV7-9 and TRBJ1-1; 9 nucleotides line up with TRBD1. The CDR3 runs to 19 residues. The germline V gene has CDR1 SEHNR and CDR2 FQNEAQ (reference sequence). With 1 base clipped from V and 0 bases from J, the junction kept 12 bases outside the gene matches. DNA of the CDR3: TGTGCCAGCAGCTTAGTACCACAGGGGGCTTTGAGGATGAACACTGAAGCTTTCTTT. Its protein is CASSLVPQGALRMNTEAFF. Full variable domain (missing parts from reference TRBV7-9 and TRBJ1-1): DTGVSQNPRHKITKRGQNVTFRCDPISEHNRLYWYRQTLGQGPEFLTYFQNEAQLEKSRLLSDRFSAERPKGSFSTLEIQRTEQGDSAMYLCASSLVPQGALRMNTEAFFGQGTRLTVV.

This clone was seen just once. V is TRBV19 and J is TRBJ2-1; 7 nucleotides line up with TRBD2. The junction had 3 bases not matched to a gene; V was cut back by 5 bases and J by 8 bases. Germline lookup yields CDR1 LNHDA and CDR2 SQIVND (reference sequence). This CDR3 region has 12 residues. The CDR3 sequence is CASSPGGDEQFF. CDR3 nucleotide sequence: TGTGCCAGTAGTCCTGGGGGGGATGAGCAGTTCTTC.

The chain uses TRBV11-1 and TRBJ2-1; 8 nucleotides line up with TRBD2. The trim removed 5 bases at V and 7 bases at J, leaving 19 bases unmatched. Per the germline V gene, CDR1 is SGHAT and CDR2 is FQDESV (reference sequence). The length of the CDR3 is 18 residues. The CDR3 spells CASSGLNGISGAANEQFF. CDR3 sequence (DNA): TGTGCCAGCAGCGGACTTAACGGTATTAGCGGGGCCGCGAATGAGCAGTTCTTC.

The chain combines TRBV27 with TRBJ1-6; 7 bases are a match to TRBD1. V gave up 4 bases and J gave up 4 bases; unmatched junction bases: 7. CDR1 and CDR2 (germline): MNHEY, SMNVEV (reference sequence). CDR3 length: 16 amino acids. CDR3 coding DNA: TGTGCCAGCAGTTACCCCGGGACAGCTTATAATTCACCCCTCCACTTT. Translated: CASSYPGTAYNSPLHF.

With regard to this clone: A junction end diverges from the germline sequence, so it may reflect a read error. V and J are TRBV7-2 and TRBJ2-3, with TRBD2 identical over 9 bases. The CDR3 loop spans 16 amino acids. Germline CDR1 and CDR2: SGHTA and FQGNSA. CDR3 sequence: CASSPRRREGTDAQYF. In DNA, the CDR3 is TGTGCCAGCAGCCCCCGGAGGCGGGAGGGCACAGATGCGCAGTATTTT.